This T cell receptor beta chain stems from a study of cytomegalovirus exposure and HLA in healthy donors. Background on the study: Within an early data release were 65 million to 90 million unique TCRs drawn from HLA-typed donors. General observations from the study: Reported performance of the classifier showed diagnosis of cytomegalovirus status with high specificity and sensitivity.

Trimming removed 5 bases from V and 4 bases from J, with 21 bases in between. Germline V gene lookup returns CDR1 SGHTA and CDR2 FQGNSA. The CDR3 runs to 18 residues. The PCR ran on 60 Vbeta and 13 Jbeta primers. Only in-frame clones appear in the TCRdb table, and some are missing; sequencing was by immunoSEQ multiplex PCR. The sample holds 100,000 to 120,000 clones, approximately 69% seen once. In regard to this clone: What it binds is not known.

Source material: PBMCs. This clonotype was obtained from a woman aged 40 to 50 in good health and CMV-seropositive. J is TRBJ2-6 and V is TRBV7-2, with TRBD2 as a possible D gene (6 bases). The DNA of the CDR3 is TGTGCCAGCAGCCTCCCGGGACTTCTCGTCGGGGGGGCCAACGTCCTGACTTTC. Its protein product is CASSLPGLLVGGANVLTF. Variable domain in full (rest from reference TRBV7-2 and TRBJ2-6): GAGVSQSPSNKVTEKGKDVELRCDPISGHTALYWYRQSLGQGLEFLIYFQGNSAPDKSGLPSDRFSAERTGGSVSTLTIQRTQQEDSAVYLCASSLPGLLVGGANVLTFGAGSRLTVL.